A selection of T cell receptor beta chains follows, all from one sample in a study of T cells in Graves' hyperthyroidism and ophthalmopathy. Each CDR3 protein is one row after TCRdb ran MiXCR on the multiplex PCR reads. The sample has about 560,000 distinct CDR3 sequences, approximately 15% seen once. Sequences were obtained from blood. These receptors all stem from a woman aged 18 to 35 with Graves' hyperthyroidism. The CDR3 runs from the conserved cysteine through the conserved F or W. The D gene is left open where the match is weak. Clone sizes are given selectively: once, few, many, or a class where the clone is expanded.

V	J	D	size	CDR3	DNA
TRBV20-1	TRBJ1-1	TRBD1	many	CSARTGTVSEAFF	TGCAGTGCTAGGACAGGGACGGTTAGTGAAGCTTTCTTT
TRBV7-2	TRBJ2-4	NA	many	CASSWRQGENIQYF	TGTGCCAGCAGCTGGCGGCAGGGCGAAAACATTCAGTACTTC
TRBV29-1	TRBJ2-5	NA	few	CSVGSSNSGTQYF	TGCAGCGTGGGCTCCTCTAATAGTGGGACCCAGTACTTC
TRBV29-1	TRBJ1-5	NA	NA	CSVGGRSNQPQHF	TGCAGCGTTGGGGGGCGTAGCAATCAGCCCCAGCATTTT
TRBV30	TRBJ2-4	NA	NA	CAWSVQGSNIQYF	TGTGCCTGGAGTGTCCAGGGTTCAAACATTCAGTACTTC
TRBV4-3	TRBJ2-1	TRBD2	NA	CASSQGTSGGTNEQFF	TGCGCCAGCAGCCAAGGGACTAGCGGGGGGACTAATGAGCAGTTCTTC
TRBV14	TRBJ2-7	NA	NA	CASSQDPASSYEQYF	TGTGCCAGCAGCCAAGACCCGGCCAGCTCCTACGAGCAGTACTTC
TRBV7-2	TRBJ2-2	NA	many	CASSLAGSGELFF	TGTGCCAGCAGCTTAGCAGGTTCGGGGGAGCTGTTTTTT
TRBV7-7	TRBJ2-2	NA	NA	CASSPQGGVAGELFF	TGTGCCAGCAGCCCACAGGGAGGTGTTGCCGGGGAGCTGTTTTTT
TRBV18	TRBJ2-7	TRBD2	few	CASSPKSPGLASYEQYF	TGTGCCAGCTCACCAAAATCGCCGGGACTAGCGAGTTACGAGCAGTACTTC
TRBV6-2/TRBV6-3	TRBJ1-5	TRBD1	NA	CASSGQAANQPQHF	TGTGCCAGCAGTGGACAGGCTGCAAATCAGCCCCAGCATTTT
TRBV18	TRBJ2-3	NA	many	CASSPETDTQYF	TGTGCCAGCTCACCTGAGACAGATACGCAGTATTTT
TRBV10-3	TRBJ2-2	TRBD2	NA	CAISESRAGGNTGELFF	TGTGCCATCAGTGAGTCTCGAGCGGGAGGGAACACCGGGGAGCTGTTTTTT
TRBV14	TRBJ2-3	NA	NA	CASSQEPPVTLTDTQYF	TGTGCCAGCAGCCAAGAGCCACCCGTAACCCTCACAGATACGCAGTATTTT
TRBV3-1	TRBJ2-3	NA	many	CASSQSSSATDTQYF	TGTGCCAGCAGCCAGTCTAGCTCGGCAACAGATACGCAGTATTTT
TRBV4-1	TRBJ1-3	NA	NA	CASSQRWSATSGNTIYF	TGCGCCAGCAGCCAAAGGTGGTCTGCAACCTCTGGAAACACCATATATTTT
TRBV6-2/TRBV6-3	TRBJ1-5	NA	NA	CASSFPGGVNQPQHF	TGTGCCAGCAGTTTCCCGGGAGGGGTCAATCAGCCCCAGCATTTT
TRBV2	TRBJ1-2	NA	many	CASSYPPAPYGYTF	TGTGCCAGCAGTTACCCCCCAGCCCCCTATGGCTACACCTTC
TRBV24-1	TRBJ2-1	TRBD2	few	CATSEPLAGGTAPNNEQFF	TGTGCCACCAGTGAACCACTAGCGGGGGGGACCGCTCCAAACAATGAGCAGTTCTTC
TRBV19	TRBJ2-1	NA	NA	CASTWTSSSYNEQFF	TGTGCCAGTACTTGGACCAGCAGCTCCTACAATGAGCAGTTCTTC
TRBV24-1	TRBJ1-2	NA	few	CATSDSGDRRYGYTF	TGTGCCACCAGTGATTCCGGGGACCGGCGGTATGGCTACACCTTC
TRBV12-3/TRBV12-4	TRBJ1-2	NA	many	CASSFQWNYGYTF	TGTGCCAGCAGTTTTCAGTGGAACTATGGCTACACCTTC
TRBV20-1	TRBJ1-4	NA	few	CSARSGVGHEKLFF	TGCAGTGCTAGGTCTGGGGTAGGGCATGAAAAACTGTTTTTT
TRBV6-1	TRBJ1-1	TRBD1	NA	CASSILDRGLGNTEAFF	TGTGCCAGCAGTATACTTGACAGGGGGCTGGGGAACACTGAAGCTTTCTTT
TRBV19	TRBJ2-1	NA	NA	CASSIDTRVEQFF	TGTGCCAGTAGTATAGACACTAGAGTTGAGCAGTTCTTC
TRBV29-1	TRBJ2-7	NA	few	CSVTSGSNEQYF	TGCAGCGTCACGAGCGGGTCTAACGAGCAGTACTTC